This T cell receptor (beta chain) was documented in a study of T cell clones after liver transplantation. Study background: TCRbeta sequencing after a pre-transplant mixed lymphocyte reaction identified graft-donor-reactive clones, later tracked in post-transplant blood. Tolerance: complete withdrawal held at least one year, liver enzymes staying within twice normal.

The V gene's germline CDR1 is MGHDK and CDR2 SYGVNS. V was clipped by 6 bases and J by 2 bases, with 14 bases between them. The CDR3 consists of 14 residues. Details on this clone: What it binds is unknown.

Study-level results: Low donor cell numbers restricted donor-reactive repertoire measurement in two subjects. Rather than being deleted, graft donor-reactive T cells may have moved into the graft.

The table came from immunoSEQ multiplex PCR; TCRdb's copy has only in-frame clones and leaves some out. The repertoire holds about 75,000 clones, roughly 80% seen once, with 2% to 2.5% in the top ten. The chain uses TRBV25-1 and TRBJ2-7, with a weak D call TRBD1 (5 bases). Source: CD4+ T cells from blood, taken 48 months after liver transplant. The clonotype comes from a human patient who received a liver transplant. Some of the T cells may derive from the graft donor. DNA of the CDR3: TGTGCCAGCAGGGACGACAAGGGGCCCTACGAGCAGTACTTC. Translated, it gives CASRDDKGPYEQYF.